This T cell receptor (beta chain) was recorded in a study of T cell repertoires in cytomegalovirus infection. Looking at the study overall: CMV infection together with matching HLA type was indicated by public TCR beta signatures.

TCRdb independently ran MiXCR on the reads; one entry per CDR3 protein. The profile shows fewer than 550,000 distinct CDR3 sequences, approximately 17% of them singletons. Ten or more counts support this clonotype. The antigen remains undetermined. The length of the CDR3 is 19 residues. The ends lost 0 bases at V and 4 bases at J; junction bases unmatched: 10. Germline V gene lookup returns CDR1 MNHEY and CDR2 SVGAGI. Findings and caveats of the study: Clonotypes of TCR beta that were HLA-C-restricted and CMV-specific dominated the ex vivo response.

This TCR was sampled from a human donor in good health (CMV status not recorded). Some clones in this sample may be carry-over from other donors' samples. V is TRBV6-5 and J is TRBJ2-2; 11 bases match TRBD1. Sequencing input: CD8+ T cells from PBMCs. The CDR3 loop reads CASSYSVIFGTGGTGELFF. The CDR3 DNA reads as TGTGCCAGCAGTTACTCGGTGATATTCGGGACAGGGGGCACCGGGGAGCTGTTTTTT.